The present TCR beta chain was sequenced within a study of siplizumab effects on memory and regulatory T cells. Study findings and constraints: Treg-derived clones made up an average of approximately 64% of mappable alloreactive CD4+ clones with siplizumab and more than 25% in controls.

Around 9.2 x 10^4 TCR templates underwent assay in every sample. Data came from immunoSEQ multiplex PCR; TCRdb stores just in-frame clones and leaves some out. The data contain about 13,000 clones, 49% of them singletons. Germline lookup yields CDR1 SGDLS and CDR2 YYNGEE. The CDR3 contains 16 residues. After removal of 4 bases from V and 7 bases from J, the junction contained 11 bases not matched to a gene. Cells from the mixed lymphocyte reaction were cocultured for six to seven days at 37°C. In regard to this clone: Its antigen is as yet unknown.

The TCR was taken from a human donor in good health; the cells came from an allogeneic mixed lymphocyte reaction. V gene TRBV9 combines with J gene TRBJ1-1; 12 bases fit TRBD1. The sequenced sample was CFSE-low (dividing) CD4+ T cells sorted from an allogeneic mixed lymphocyte reaction. CDR3 residues: CASSRRGDRGQGEAFF. CDR3 sequence (DNA): TGTGCCAGCAGCCGTAGAGGGGACAGGGGGCAGGGTGAAGCTTTCTTT.